Presented here are 25 T cell receptor beta chains from one specimen sequenced in a study of CD8 T cells in ankylosing spondylitis. Notes on the study in general: There was a TCR beta motif, made of several highly homologous variants, that appeared characteristic of ankylosing spondylitis blood.

Each CDR3 protein is one row after TCRdb ran MiXCR on the 5' RACE reads. The data hold some 700,000 distinct CDR3 sequences, with about 20% observed a single time. What these receptors recognize is not known. The sample taken for sequencing was blood, either unsorted or a sorted T cell fraction (not recorded which). These receptors were collected from a male donor with ankylosing spondylitis.

The chain is built from TRBV7-9 and TRBJ2-1; 8 bases are a match to TRBD2. The V and J ends lost 5 bases and 7 bases, in that order; junction bases with no gene match: 7. The germline CDR1 and CDR2 sequences are SEHNR and FQNEAQ (reference sequence). The CDR3 length is 14 residues. The CDR3 DNA follows: TGTGCCAGCAGCCCGGGACTAGTAGGGAATGAGCAGTTCTTC. Translated, it gives CASSPGLVGNEQFF.

This rearrangement joins TRBV20-1 to TRBJ2-7, with 11 bases lining up with TRBD1. V dropped 4 bases and J dropped 1; count of bases not matched to a gene: 6. Germline CDR1 and CDR2: DFQATT and SNEGSKA (reference sequence). CDR3 length: 15 residues. Here the CDR3 DNA reads TGCAGTGCTATCCGAGGGGACAGGGGGTCCTACGAGCAGTACTTC. Its protein is CSAIRGDRGSYEQYF.

In this sample, this clonotype turned up once. V usage is TRBV14 and J usage is TRBJ2-1; 7 bases are shared with TRBD1. This CDR3 region has 17 residues. V gave up 2 bases and J gave up 4 bases; unmatched junction bases: 11. Germline V lookup: CDR1 SGHDN, CDR2 FVKESK. The CDR3 coding sequence is TGTGCCAGCAGCCAAATCAGCAGGGGGAAATTGTACAATGAGCAGTTCTTC. The encoded protein is CASSQISRGKLYNEQFF.

This clonotype has more than one count but fewer than ten. The V and J genes are TRBV2 and TRBJ2-7, with D perhaps matching TRBD1 (6 bases). The germline V and J ends were trimmed by 4 bases and 3 bases, with 10 bases remaining between them. The germline gives CDR1 SNHLY, CDR2 FYNNEI. The CDR3 has 13 residues. DNA of the CDR3: TGTGCCAGCAGTGTCGTAGGGGGCTACGAGCAGTACTTC. The encoded protein is CASSVVGGYEQYF. Full variable domain (rest looked up from reference TRBV2 and TRBJ2-7): EPEVTQTPSHQVTQMGQEVILRCVPISNHLYFYWYRQILGQKVEFLVSFYNNEISEKSEIFDDQFSVERPDGSNFTLKIRSTKLEDSAMYFCASSVVGGYEQYFGPGTRLTVT.

This clonotype has more than one count but fewer than ten. The chain recombines TRBV11-3 with TRBJ2-5; 8 bases map to TRBD2. From germline, CDR1 is SGHNT and CDR2 YENEEA. The CDR3 has 16 residues. Unmatched junction bases numbered 11, after V lost 3 bases and J lost 5 bases. The CDR3 reads CASSLESGGSQETQYF. CDR3 sequence (DNA): TGTGCCAGCAGCTTGGAGAGCGGGGGTAGTCAGGAGACCCAGTACTTC.

The V and J genes are TRBV18 and TRBJ2-5, with D perhaps matching TRBD1 (5 bases). The CDR3 spans 14 residues. The germline CDR1 and CDR2 sequences are KGHSH and LQKENI. The V and J ends lost 0 bases and 3 bases respectively, with 8 bases between them. CDR3 DNA: TGTGCCAGCTCACCACCGGGGCCGGAAGAGACCCAGTACTTC. Amino acids: CASSPPGPEETQYF.

V usage is TRBV9 and J usage is TRBJ1-3; D is undetermined. Germline CDR1 and CDR2: SGDLS and YYNGEE. The CDR3 contains 15 residues. Trimming stripped 0 bases from V and 1 base from J, with 8 bases between. CDR3 amino acids: CASSVGTGSGNTIYF. CDR3 sequence (DNA): TGTGCCAGCAGCGTAGGTACCGGGTCTGGAAACACCATATATTTT.

The chain joins TRBV20-1 to TRBJ2-7; D call uncertain. Germline assignment: CDR1 DFQATT and CDR2 SNEGSKA (reference sequence). Trimming shortened V by 0 bases and J by 0 bases, and 9 bases separated the two germline ends. There are 14 residues in the CDR3. CDR3 sequence: CSARDTGRSYEQYF. As DNA, the CDR3 is TGCAGTGCTAGAGATACTGGGCGCTCCTACGAGCAGTACTTC.

This chain uses TRBV4-1 with TRBJ1-1; TRBD1 matches at 9 bases. Germline V gene lookup returns CDR1 MGHRA and CDR2 YSYEKL. V dropped 5 bases and J dropped 5; count of bases not matched to a gene: 6. The CDR3 is 14 amino acids. CDR3 in amino acids: CASSKWTGETEAFF. CDR3 in DNA: TGCGCCAGCAGCAAGTGGACAGGGGAAACTGAAGCTTTCTTT.

The chain carries TRBV10-3 and TRBJ2-1, with 9 nucleotides matching TRBD1. The CDR3 has 16 residues. Germline V CDR1 and CDR2: ENHRY, SYGVKD. J was trimmed by 8 bases and V by 8 bases; bases with no gene match: 16. DNA of the CDR3: TGTGCCATCCCCCACTTGGGGGACAGGGTCTTGGATGAGCAGTTCTTC. This codes for CAIPHLGDRVLDEQFF.

In its sample, this clonotype was seen a few times. The gene calls are TRBV5-6 and TRBJ2-1; 9 positions agree with TRBD1. With V trimmed by 1 base and J by 5 bases, 10 bases remained unmatched. The CDR3 spans 17 residues. In germline, CDR1 is SGHDT, CDR2 YYEEEE. The CDR3 bases are TGTGCCAGCAGCTTGTATCCCGGGACAGGGCTTGACAATGAGCAGTTCTTC. Its translation: CASSLYPGTGLDNEQFF.

V is TRBV3-1 and J is TRBJ2-2; unclear D gene. Germline loops: CDR1 LGHDT, CDR2 YNNKEL (reference sequence). This CDR3 is 14 amino acids long. Trimming took 3 bases from V and 2 from J, leaving 7 bases between them. CDR3 sequence: CASSQVSNTGELFF. The CDR3 DNA is TGTGCCAGCAGCCAGGTCTCCAACACCGGGGAGCTGTTTTTT. Together with reference TRBV3-1 and TRBJ2-2, the CDR3 gives the full variable domain: DTAVSQTPKYLVTQMGNDKSIKCEQNLGHDTMYWYKQDSKKFLKIMFSYNNKELIINETVPNRFSPKSPDKAHLNLHINSLELGDSAVYFCASSQVSNTGELFFGEGSRLTVL.

This clonotype was seen a handful of times. The J gene is TRBJ1-2, the V gene TRBV28; TRBD1 agrees at 8 bases. CDR3 length equals 15 residues. Germline-derived CDR1 and CDR2 are MDHEN and SYDVKM. Trimming at V came to 5 bases and at J to 8 bases, leaving 13 bases not matched to a gene. This CDR3 is CASSIRTGSIRGYTF. The DNA for the CDR3 is TGTGCCAGCAGTATAAGGACAGGGTCGATTAGAGGCTACACCTTC.

This rearrangement joins TRBV20-1 to TRBJ2-5; D tentatively fits TRBD1 or TRBD2 (6 bases each). The CDR3 has 13 amino acids. V lost 6 bases and J lost 4, with 15 bases in between. The germline CDR1 and CDR2 sequences are DFQATT and SNEGSKA (reference sequence). CDR3: CSAPRGAGETQYF. DNA for the CDR3: TGCAGTGCACCGAGGGGGGCGGGAGAGACCCAGTACTTC.

The chain recombines TRBV29-1 with TRBJ2-1; weak D call: TRBD1 (6 bases). The CDR3 extends over 14 amino acids. Germline values: CDR1 SQVTM, CDR2 ANQGSEA. Trimming removed 2 bases from V and 1 base from J, with 9 bases in between. CDR3 amino acids: CSVETGPSYNEQFF. The CDR3 DNA reads TGCAGCGTTGAAACAGGGCCATCCTACAATGAGCAGTTCTTC.

Only a few counts were recorded for this clonotype. This rearrangement joins TRBV3-1 to TRBJ2-6, with 7 bases fitting TRBD1. Germline-derived CDR1 and CDR2 are LGHDT and YNNKEL (reference sequence). The CDR3 runs 17 residues. V lost 3 bases to trimming and J lost 3 bases; unmatched junction nucleotides: 8. The CDR3 region is CASSQTGPLGGANVLTF. The CDR3, as DNA: TGTGCCAGCAGCCAGACAGGGCCTTTGGGTGGGGCCAACGTCCTGACTTTC.

The J gene is TRBJ2-5, the V gene TRBV24-1; D not certain. Trimming shortened V by 4 bases and J by 4 bases, and 15 bases separated the two germline ends. The germline CDR1 and CDR2 sequences are KGHDR and SFDVKD. This CDR3 has 15 amino acids. The CDR3 nucleotides are TGTGCCACCAGTGACAACCGGCCCTATGGAGAGACCCAGTACTTC. Its protein product is CATSDNRPYGETQYF.

This clonotype was seen a few times. The gene calls are TRBV27 and TRBJ2-7; 9 bases fit TRBD1. The CDR3 spans 16 residues. V trimming: 4 bases; J trimming: 3 bases; junction bases outside the gene matches: 10. Germline V CDR1 and CDR2: MNHEY, SMNVEV (reference sequence). The CDR3 DNA reads TGTGCCAGCAGTTCCTCCAAAGGGACAGGGTTCTACGAGCAGTACTTC. This translates into CASSSSKGTGFYEQYF.

This clonotype was seen only a few times. J is TRBJ2-2 and V is TRBV5-8; unclear D gene. The length of the CDR3 is 14 residues. The germline gives CDR1 SGHTS, CDR2 YDEGEE. V lost 1 base to trimming and J lost 0 bases, with 4 bases between them. The CDR3 coding sequence is TGTGCCAGCAGCTTGTGGGCGAACACCGGGGAGCTGTTTTTT. Protein product: CASSLWANTGELFF.

This rearrangement joins TRBV7-9 to TRBJ2-7; 13 bases are a match to TRBD2. J gave up 2 bases and V 4 bases, and 2 bases lay outside the gene matches. This CDR3 is built from 15 residues. From germline, CDR1 is SEHNR and CDR2 FQNEAQ (reference sequence). The CDR3 loop is CASSYGTSGAYEQYF. As DNA, the CDR3 is TGTGCCAGCAGCTATGGGACTAGCGGGGCCTACGAGCAGTACTTC.

In its sample, this clonotype was seen a few times. This chain joins TRBV12-3 or TRBV12-4 and TRBJ2-3; D possibly corresponds to TRBD2 (5 bases). Deletions cut 6 bases from V and 3 bases from J, with 10 bases between. This CDR3 has 13 amino acids. DNA for the CDR3: TGTGCCAGCAGCCAGAGACTAACAGATACGCAGTATTTT. It codes for CASSQRLTDTQYF.

The V call is TRBV20-1, the J call TRBJ2-5; TRBD2 agrees at 14 bases. The germline V gene encodes CDR1 DFQATT and CDR2 SNEGSKA (reference sequence). The CDR3 runs 14 residues. Unmatched junction bases numbered 4, after V lost 5 bases and J lost 5 bases. The CDR3 sequence is CSAGGTSGSETQYF. The CDR3 DNA follows: TGCAGTGCTGGCGGGACTAGCGGGAGTGAGACCCAGTACTTC.

This rearrangement joins TRBV6-1 to TRBJ1-4, with D possibly TRBD1 on 5 matching bases. The V gene lost 7 bases and the J gene lost 6 bases, with 15 bases spanning the gap. CDR1 and CDR2 (germline): MNHNS, SASEGT. The CDR3 consists of 14 residues. CDR3 region: CASIKGGADEKLFF. As DNA, the CDR3 is TGTGCCAGCATCAAGGGAGGGGCGGATGAAAAACTGTTTTTT.

A few counts support this clonotype. At one of its ends the junction is not consistent with the germline gene, which may arise from a read error. V and J are TRBV20-1 and TRBJ2-7, with 8 positions matching TRBD1. Germline V CDR1 and CDR2: DFQATT, SNEGSKA (reference sequence). CDR3 length: 16 residues. The CDR3 here is CSARASAGQGAIEQYF. CDR3 in DNA: TGCAGTGCGAGAGCTTCGGCTGGGCAGGGGGCGATCGAGCAGTACTTC.

The chain is built from TRBV12-3 or TRBV12-4 and TRBJ1-2; no clear D gene. The CDR3 is 13 residues long. Trimming removed 2 bases from V and 8 bases from J, with 12 bases in between. CDR3 bases: TGTGCCAGCAGTTTACCGGGCGCATGGGGCTACACCTTC. It specifies CASSLPGAWGYTF.